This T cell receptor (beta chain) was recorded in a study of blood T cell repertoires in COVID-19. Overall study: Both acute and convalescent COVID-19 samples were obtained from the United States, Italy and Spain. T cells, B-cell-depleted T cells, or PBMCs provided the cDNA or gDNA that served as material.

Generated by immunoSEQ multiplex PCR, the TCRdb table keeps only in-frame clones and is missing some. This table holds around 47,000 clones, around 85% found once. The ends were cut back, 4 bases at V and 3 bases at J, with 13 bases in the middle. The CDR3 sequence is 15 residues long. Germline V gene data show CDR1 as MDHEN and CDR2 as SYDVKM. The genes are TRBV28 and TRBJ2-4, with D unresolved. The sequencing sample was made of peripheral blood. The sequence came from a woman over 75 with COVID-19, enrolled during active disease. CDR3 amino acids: CASSWVGGGKNIQYF. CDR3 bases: TGTGCCAGCAGTTGGGTCGGCGGTGGCAAAAACATTCAGTACTTC. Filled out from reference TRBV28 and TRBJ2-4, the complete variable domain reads DVKVTQSSRYLVKRTGEKVFLECVQDMDHENMFWYRQDPGLGLRLIYFSYDVKMKEKGDIPEGYSVSREKKERFSLILESASTNQTSMYLCASSWVGGGKNIQYFGAGTRLSVL.